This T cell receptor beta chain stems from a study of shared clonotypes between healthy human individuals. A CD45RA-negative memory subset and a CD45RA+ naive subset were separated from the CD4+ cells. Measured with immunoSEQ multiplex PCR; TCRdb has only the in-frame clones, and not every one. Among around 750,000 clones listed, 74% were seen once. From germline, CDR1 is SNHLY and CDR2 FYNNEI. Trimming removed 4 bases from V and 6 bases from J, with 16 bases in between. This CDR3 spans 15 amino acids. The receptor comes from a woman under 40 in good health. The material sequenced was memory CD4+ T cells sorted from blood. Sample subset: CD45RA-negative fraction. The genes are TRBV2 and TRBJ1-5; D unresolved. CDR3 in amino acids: CASSGRATTFQPQHF. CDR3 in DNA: TGTGCCAGCAGTGGGAGGGCAACAACCTTTCAGCCCCAGCATTTT.